This TCR beta chain is drawn from a study of blood T cell repertoires in COVID-19. In the original analysis: Nucleated cell number was recorded as an estimate derived from reference gene primer amplification. The assay was immunoSEQ multiplex PCR, and TCRdb's table has in-frame clones only and misses some. V and J calls and clone size are as listed in that table; D and trimming were resolved from the DNA. The top ten clones hold about 15% of a sample with tens of thousands of clones, around 86% of them seen once. The CDR3 is 14 amino acids. V gave up 5 bases and J gave up 9 bases; unmatched junction bases: 8. Germline V CDR1 and CDR2: LNHDA, SQIVND (reference sequence).

This rearrangement joins TRBV19 to TRBJ2-1, with 9 bases identical to TRBD1. This clonotype was sampled from a man aged 65 to 79 with acute or convalescent COVID-19. The sample taken for sequencing was peripheral blood. CDR3: CASSPSGQGVEQFF. As DNA, the CDR3 is TGTGCCAGTAGTCCCTCGGGACAGGGAGTTGAGCAGTTCTTC.